The T cell receptor (beta chain) described here comes from a study of cytomegalovirus exposure and HLA in healthy donors. All donors participated as healthy donors of bone marrow. PCR involved 60 Vbeta and 13 Jbeta primers. Assay used: immunoSEQ multiplex PCR; TCRdb lists only in-frame clones, some missing. The sample includes more than 90,000 clones, under 85% of them seen just once. V lost 3 bases and J lost 2, with 11 bases in between. Looked up from germline, CDR1 is KGHSH and CDR2 is LQKENI. The CDR3 spans 15 residues. The sequencing input was PBMCs. The clonotype originates from a man aged 40-49 years in good health and CMV-seronegative. The chain is built from TRBV18 and TRBJ1-5; D gene ambiguous. The CDR3 region has the DNA TGTGCCAGCTCACCGGAAACGGGTGGCAATCAGCCCCAGCATTTT. Translating it yields CASSPETGGNQPQHF.